This TCR beta chain was recovered during a study of blood T cell repertoires in COVID-19. Sequencing was performed with immunoSEQ multiplex PCR; in TCRdb, only in-frame clones are kept and a portion is missing. The data show tens of thousands of clones, about nine tenths seen once. This TCR was sampled from a man aged 65-85 years with active or convalescent COVID-19. The source material was peripheral blood.

CDR3 residues: CASSPTGRRADTQYF. The CDR3, as DNA: TGTGCCAGCAGTCCCACGGGGAGGCGGGCAGATACGCAGTATTTT. V is TRBV2 and J is TRBJ2-3, with D maybe TRBD2 (6 bases). The CDR3 contains 15 residues. Germline lookup yields CDR1 SNHLY and CDR2 FYNNEI. The ends were cut back, 5 bases at V and 4 bases at J, with 16 bases in the middle. The entire variable domain, with the rest obtained from reference TRBV2 and TRBJ2-3, is as follows: EPEVTQTPSHQVTQMGQEVILRCVPISNHLYFYWYRQILGQKVEFLVSFYNNEISEKSEIFDDQFSVERPDGSNFTLKIRSTKLEDSAMYFCASSPTGRRADTQYFGPGTRLTVL.